This T cell receptor (beta chain) is from a study of T-cell memory formation after mild COVID-19. Germline CDR1 and CDR2: SGHRS and YFSETQ. Trimming took 2 bases from V and 7 from J; bases not matched to a gene: 5. The CDR3 has 14 amino acids. The study's findings and limits: CD8+ contracting clones occupied EMRA, while CD4+ ones occupied mainly CM and EM. Memory sampled before infection contained some responding clones, suggesting cross-reactive memory joined. CD4/CD8 balance held among clones contracting day 15 to 85, and later expanders leaned CD4+.

Employing constant-segment primers, 5'RACE generated TCR alpha and TCR beta cDNA libraries bearing sample barcodes and UMIs. TCRdb independently ran MiXCR on the 5' RACE reads; one entry per CDR3 protein. The table records roughly 300,000 distinct CDR3 sequences, about an eighth of them present only once. This clonotype was picked up a small number of times. The antigen is undetermined. The TCR was taken from a man between 18 and 29 years old who had mild COVID-19 (a few samples of this study predate the infection). Cell type and time point are not known. The chain uses TRBV5-1 and TRBJ2-1, with 8 bases lining up with TRBD2. The sample consisted of PBMCs or a T cell subset sorted from them (not recorded which). The CDR3 sequence is CASSLNREGNEQFF. In DNA form, the CDR3 reads TGCGCCAGCAGCTTAAACCGGGAGGGTAATGAGCAGTTCTTC.